This paragraph covers one TCR beta chain sequence. Its recognized antigen is unknown. A read error may account for a junction end that differs from germline. TCR alpha and beta CDR3 regions were amplified with the iRepertoire nested amplicon-rescue multiplex PCR (arm-PCR) platform from RNA. One-step reverse transcription and amplification used about 85-400 ng of tissue mRNA or PBMC total RNA as input. Following bead purification, Illumina adapters were added by a secondary multiplex PCR, and the libraries were gel-purified between 200 and 400 bp. Libraries carried internal 6-nucleotide barcodes used for demultiplexing. Sequencing of libraries was performed on an Illumina MiSeq with 2x220 or 2x250 nucleotide paired-end reads. The published analysis was carried out like this. FLASH 1.2.11 was used to merge paired reads, and BWA-MEM then aligned the reads to the GRCh37 human genome before TRA and TRB reads were extracted. An IMGT-derived reference of cassette sequences and CDR3 motifs, with pseudogenes included, was used for V and J assignment. Reads were translated in three frames, and productive CDR3s were defined as those with a C...FGXG motif and no stop codons. Unique combinations of V-J cassette pair and CDR3 amino acid sequence were defined as clonotypes. Reads were filtered by Hamming distance, with the threshold set by the sequence error rate of each sample in mapped regions. The raw public data were reprocessed by TCRdb itself: fastp quality trimming at Q25, MiXCR clonotype calling, in-frame beta chains only. Records with the same CDR3 protein are collapsed into one entry carrying the most frequent genes and DNA. TCRdb, rather than the study authors, made the V and J calls. The sample table shows around 90,000 distinct CDR3 sequences, and roughly 39% are seen once. The top ten constitute around two fifths of the sample.

The data are from a study of glioma-infiltrating T cells (dated by TCRdb to the mid-2010s). In terms of the full investigation: The study sequenced TCR alpha- and beta-chain repertoires from glioma tissue, from non-neoplastic brain tissue and from matched peripheral blood mononuclear cells. Three low-grade glioma patients, fewer than 10 primary glioblastoma patients and three non-glioma patients contributing non-neoplastic brain tissue were included in the paired cohort. Each tissue-infiltrating repertoire was compared with the same patient's peripheral blood repertoire to measure divergence between tissue and blood T-cell populations. What the research found in general, with its limitations: Only a very small number of CDR3 sequences turned up in both tissue and blood, a result put down to high CDR3 diversity combined with limited sampling. VJ-independent divergence between tissue and blood was lower than expected in non-neoplastic patients but higher than expected in all gliomas, particularly low-grade gliomas. Group comparisons were based on small numbers of patients: three non-neoplastic, three low-grade glioma and roughly 8 glioblastoma patients.

The cysteine opens and the phenylalanine closes a CDR3 of 13 amino acids. Only the CDR3 region is kept as DNA, spanning 39 bases read in frame from base 1. The germline V gene yields SQVTM for CDR1 and ANQGSEA for CDR2. Rearrangement joined TRBV29-1 to TRBJ2-3; TRBD2 is perhaps the D gene, given 7 matching bases. The material sequenced was glioma tissue, nonneoplastic brain tissue, or PBMCs (not recorded which). This TCR derives from a human donor with low-grade glioma or glioblastoma, undergoing nonglioma brain surgery, or in good health (not recorded which). The sequenced DNA: TGCAGCTTGGCCCAGGCGGGGGCAGATACGCAGTACTTT. Its product reads: CSLAQAGADTQYF.